A selection of T cell receptor beta chains follows, all from one sample in a study of blood T cell repertoires in COVID-19. Libraries were prepared by immunoSEQ multiplex PCR; TCRdb keeps only in-frame clonotypes and omits some of them. Counted here are 110,000 to 150,000 clones, around nine tenths occurring once; the ten biggest clones make up less than 3%. Input material: peripheral blood. The receptors shown here come from a man aged 55 to 70 with active or convalescent COVID-19. The conserved cysteine and the conserved F or W are not part of the CDR3 here. D genes are given only for firm matches. Only some rows state a clone size, as once, few, many or a class for expanded clones.

clone_size,v_call,d_call,j_call,cdr3_aa
NA,TRBV20-1,TRBD1,TRBJ1-2,SASRDRRT
NA,TRBV6-2/TRBV6-3,TRBD2,TRBJ2-7,ASSYGLAAYEQY
NA,TRBV24-1,NA,TRBJ2-1,ATSVAGAFYNEQF
once,TRBV28,NA,TRBJ2-7,ASSLGGGAPYEQY
NA,TRBV27,TRBD2,TRBJ2-3,ASRKLAGGRDTQY
NA,TRBV7-9,TRBD1,TRBJ2-5,ASRNWDRGNQETQY
NA,TRBV19,TRBD1,TRBJ2-1,ASSIGTGGEQF
NA,TRBV5-5,NA,TRBJ1-1,ASSLVGRAYTEAF
NA,TRBV30,NA,TRBJ1-5,AWSSYTGSQPQH
NA,TRBV28,TRBD1,TRBJ1-2,ASSLAGTGKNQDGYT
NA,TRBV10-3,TRBD1,TRBJ1-1,AISGGTATEAF
NA,TRBV18,TRBD1,TRBJ1-3,ASSPPGTDGNTIY
NA,TRBV5-4,TRBD1,TRBJ1-2,ASSFQQGGGYT
NA,TRBV4-3,NA,TRBJ2-3,ASSQDAPGSTDTQY
NA,TRBV19,TRBD1,TRBJ2-3,ASSTFTGVADTQY
NA,TRBV28,TRBD2,TRBJ2-1,ASSSLQGLAGRIDGNEQF
NA,TRBV5-5,NA,TRBJ2-2,ASSRRPTAPNTGELF
NA,TRBV28,NA,TRBJ2-3,ASSLSSASTDTQY
NA,TRBV9,NA,TRBJ2-3,ASMRASGTDTQY
NA,TRBV2,NA,TRBJ2-3,ASSESGMKDTQY